Below are 32 T cell receptor beta chains sequenced from a single sample in a study of T-cell memory formation after mild COVID-19 (dated by TCRdb to the early 2020s). Library creation used 5' RACE. The instrument given in TCRdb is Illumina NovaSeq 6000. TCRdb reran the public reads through fastp at Q25 and MiXCR, keeping productive beta chains. Entries that share a CDR3 protein sequence are merged under the most common genes and DNA. Recorded for this sample are 100,000 to 130,000 distinct CDR3 sequences; about a sixth of them occurred a single time. The ten largest clones take up 5% to 7% of the sample. The sequenced sample consisted of PBMCs or a T cell subset sorted from them (not recorded which). The receptors shown here come from a man younger than 35 who had mild COVID-19 (a few samples of this study predate the infection). The sample titles of this study are shuffled in the database, so cell type and time point are left out; the donor was told from shared clones.

The table lists this clonotype with a few counts. The chain links TRBV2 to TRBJ1-1, with D unclear. V lost 4 bases and J 3 bases, leaving 3 bases between the germline ends. Germline CDR1 SNHLY, CDR2 FYNNEI. The CDR3 has 11 residues. The CDR3 is CASSGYTEAFF. DNA of the CDR3: TGTGCCAGCAGTGGGTACACTGAAGCTTTCTTT.

This clonotype was counted a few times. This chain connects TRBV7-9 to TRBJ2-5, with D perhaps matching TRBD2 (6 bases). The CDR3 runs 14 residues. The V gene lost 1 base and the J gene lost 1 base, with 7 bases spanning the gap. Germline V CDR1 and CDR2: SEHNR, FQNEAQ (reference sequence). The CDR3 sequence is CASSLDGGQETQYF. CDR3 coding DNA: TGTGCCAGCAGCTTAGACGGGGGCCAAGAGACCCAGTACTTC.

The V gene is TRBV12-2, the J gene TRBJ1-6. TRBV12-2 is a pseudogene. The CDR3 spans 12 residues. The CDR3 coding sequence is TGTGCAAGTCGCCCTCCTCTGGTACCCCTCCACTTT. Its protein is CASRPPLVPLHF.

The V call is TRBV6-1, the J call TRBJ1-4; TRBD1 is a possible D gene (5 bases). The CDR3 runs to 12 residues. Trimming stripped 5 bases from V and 9 bases from J, with 10 bases between. The germline V gene encodes CDR1 MNHNS and CDR2 SASEGT. The CDR3 nucleotides are TGTGCCAGCAGTCCACGGACACAAAAACTGTTTTTT. Residues: CASSPRTQKLFF.

The V call is TRBV6-6, the J call TRBJ2-5; D possibly corresponds to TRBD1 (5 bases). The CDR3 loop spans 15 amino acids. The V gene lost 2 bases and the J gene lost 1 base, with 11 bases spanning the gap. The germline gives CDR1 MNHNY, CDR2 SVGAGI (reference sequence). The CDR3: CASSYPQGSQETQYF. Here the CDR3 DNA reads TGTGCCAGCAGTTACCCTCAGGGCAGCCAAGAGACCCAGTACTTC.

The chain recombines TRBV7-2 with TRBJ2-3, with D uncertain. Trimming took off 2 bases at V and 3 bases at J, with 9 bases between the two ends. The V gene's germline CDR1 is SGHTA and CDR2 FQGNSA. CDR3 size: 14 residues. CDR3 DNA: TGTGCCAGCAGCTTAAGACAACCGACAGATACGCAGTATTTT. Protein product: CASSLRQPTDTQYF.

This clonotype was detected many times. V and J are TRBV7-6 and TRBJ2-7; perhaps TRBD2 as D (5 bases). CDR1 SGHVS and CDR2 FNYEAQ come from the germline V gene. Trimming removed 2 bases from V and 3 bases from J, with 11 bases in between. CDR3 length: 14 amino acids. The CDR3 sequence is CASSLKAVNYEQYF. Written as DNA, the CDR3 is TGTGCCAGCAGCTTAAAAGCGGTCAACTACGAGCAGTACTTC.

A few counts support this clonotype. This rearrangement joins TRBV7-9 to TRBJ2-3; 9 bases agree with TRBD2. J was trimmed by 4 bases and V by 5 bases; bases with no gene match: 4. The CDR3 loop spans 14 amino acids. Germline values: CDR1 SEHNR, CDR2 FQNEAQ (reference sequence). CDR3 region: CASSASGAPDTQYF. The CDR3 DNA reads TGTGCCAGCAGCGCTAGCGGGGCTCCAGATACGCAGTATTTT.

The J gene is TRBJ2-5, the V gene TRBV12-3 or TRBV12-4, with 7 bases fitting TRBD2. J lost 2 bases, V lost 6 bases, and 3 bases had no gene match. The CDR3 covers 13 residues. CDR3 loop: CASSWGGQETQYF. In DNA form, the CDR3 reads TGTGCCAGCAGCTGGGGGGGGCAAGAGACCCAGTACTTC.

The chain joins TRBV18 to TRBJ2-3; 9 bases agree with TRBD2. The CDR3 covers 16 residues. CDR1 is KGHSH, CDR2 LQKENI, per germline. Trimming cost V 1 base and J 0 bases; bases outside gene matches: 2. The CDR3 spells CASSPLSGGSTDTQYF. CDR3 DNA: TGTGCCAGCTCACCACTCAGCGGGGGGAGCACAGATACGCAGTATTTT. The full variable domain, completed using reference TRBV18 and TRBJ2-3, is NAGVMQNPRHLVRRRGQEARLRCSPMKGHSHVYWYRQLPEEGLKFMVYLQKENIIDESGMPKERFSAEFPKEGPSILRIQQVVRGDSAAYFCASSPLSGGSTDTQYFGPGTRLTVL.

This clonotype was observed a few times. V gene TRBV7-9 combines with J gene TRBJ1-2; 7 nucleotides align to TRBD1. J was trimmed by 2 bases and V by 1 base; bases with no gene match: 10. The CDR3 is made up of 17 amino acids. CDR1 is SEHNR and CDR2 is FQNEAQ in the germline V gene (reference sequence). CDR3: CASSLGRLRDSNYGYTF. The DNA for the CDR3 is TGTGCCAGCAGCTTAGGGCGGCTTAGGGACAGCAACTATGGCTACACCTTC.

The chain recombines TRBV4-1 with TRBJ2-7; TRBD2 is a possible D gene (5 bases). This CDR3 has 16 amino acids. The ends were cut back, 2 bases at V and 7 bases at J, with 21 bases in the middle. Germline loops: CDR1 MGHRA, CDR2 YSYEKL. The CDR3 nucleotides read TGCGCCAGCAGCCAAACCCCCGGGGAGAGCTCGGAGGAGCAGTACTTC. Translating it yields CASSQTPGESSEEQYF.

The V and J genes are TRBV12-3 or TRBV12-4 and TRBJ2-2; TRBD1 agrees at 9 bases. CDR3 length: 22 amino acids. V shed 6 bases and J 0 bases; nucleotides not matched to a gene: 23. The DNA of the CDR3 is TGTGCCAGCAGACTCAACAGGGGGCGCCTAATACGCCCTGGCGCGAACACCGGGGAGCTGTTTTTT. Its translation: CASRLNRGRLIRPGANTGELFF.

In its sample, this clonotype was seen a few times. CDR3 amino acids: CASEPQGLNEKLFF. CDR3 sequence (DNA): TGTGCCAGCGAGCCCCAGGGGCTTAATGAAAAACTGTTTTTT. The rearrangement links TRBV2 to TRBJ1-4, with D possibly TRBD1 on 6 matching bases. Germline lookup yields CDR1 SNHLY and CDR2 FYNNEI. The germline V and J ends were trimmed by 8 bases and 4 bases, with 14 bases remaining between them. This CDR3 contains 14 residues.

This clonotype has more than one count but fewer than ten. V is TRBV24-1 and J is TRBJ1-2, with TRBD1 identical over 9 bases. The trim removed 6 bases at V and 3 bases at J, leaving 7 bases unmatched. Germline V lookup: CDR1 KGHDR, CDR2 SFDVKD. The CDR3 has 15 residues. In DNA form, the CDR3 reads TGTGCCACCAGTTTAAGAACAGGGGGCGACTATGGCTACACCTTC. Amino acids: CATSLRTGGDYGYTF.

J is TRBJ2-1 and V is TRBV7-9; no firm D call. V was shortened by 1 base and J by 2 bases, with 9 bases between the two germline ends. This CDR3 comprises 15 residues. In germline, CDR1 is SEHNR, CDR2 FQNEAQ (reference sequence). CDR3 in amino acids: CASSLGGSAYNEQFF. For the CDR3, the DNA is TGTGCCAGCAGCTTAGGGGGATCAGCCTACAATGAGCAGTTCTTC.

The chain recombines TRBV19 with TRBJ1-2; possible D gene TRBD1, 5 bases. The CDR3 is 14 amino acids. Germline V gene lookup returns CDR1 LNHDA and CDR2 SQIVND (reference sequence). V was pared by 4 bases and J by 10 bases, with 19 bases between. The chain's CDR3 is CASSTALPGFVYTF. CDR3 nucleotides: TGTGCCAGTAGTACCGCCCTCCCAGGGTTCGTCTACACCTTC.

CDR3 DNA sequence: TGTGCCAGCAGTGAAGAAACGGGGGCCAACGTCCTGACTTTC. This encodes CASSEETGANVLTF. The J gene is TRBJ2-6, the V gene TRBV2, with no clear D. The CDR3 is made up of 14 amino acids. Germline CDR1 SNHLY, CDR2 FYNNEI. Trimming left V 1 base short and J 4 bases short, with 5 bases between.

The CDR3 DNA follows: TGTGCCAGCTCCCCGAGGCGGGGGGCCGAAGAGACCCAGTACTTC. Protein product: CASSPRRGAEETQYF. The rearrangement joins TRBV18 to TRBJ2-5; TRBD2 agrees at 8 bases. CDR1 and CDR2 (germline): KGHSH, LQKENI. This CDR3 region has 15 residues. J gave up 3 bases and V 6 bases, and 9 bases lay outside the gene matches. Looking up the rest from reference TRBV18 and TRBJ2-5 gives the full variable domain: NAGVMQNPRHLVRRRGQEARLRCSPMKGHSHVYWYRQLPEEGLKFMVYLQKENIIDESGMPKERFSAEFPKEGPSILRIQQVVRGDSAAYFCASSPRRGAEETQYFGPGTRLLVL.

This clonotype was seen a few times. This sequence joins TRBV7-6 and TRBJ2-2, with 7 nucleotides matching TRBD1. The germline V gene has CDR1 SGHVS and CDR2 FNYEAQ. V lost 5 bases, J lost 4 bases, and 4 bases stayed unmatched. CDR3 size: 14 residues. CDR3 DNA: TGTGCCAGCAGCCAAACAGGGGCCACCGGGGAGCTGTTTTTT. It encodes CASSQTGATGELFF.

This clonotype has a handful of counts. This chain uses TRBV5-1 with TRBJ2-7; possibly TRBD1 or TRBD2 for D (5 bases each). Germline assignment: CDR1 SGHRS and CDR2 YFSETQ. The length of the CDR3 is 12 residues. V shed 4 bases and J shed 6 bases, with 11 bases lying between them. The CDR3 bases are TGCGCCAGCAGCACGCCGGGGCCCGAGCAGTACTTC. Translated, it gives CASSTPGPEQYF.

The sample holds a few counts of this clonotype. The genes are TRBV6-5 and TRBJ2-3; TRBD2 aligns across 15 bases. The length of the CDR3 is 15 residues. V lost 8 bases to trimming and J lost 4 bases; unmatched junction nucleotides: 4. Germline V gives CDR1 MNHEY, CDR2 SVGAGI. CDR3 nucleotides: TGTGCCAGCGGGACTAGCGGGGGGAGGGCAGATACGCAGTATTTT. Amino acid sequence: CASGTSGGRADTQYF.

V and J are TRBV7-2 and TRBJ2-1; tentative D call: TRBD1 (7 bases). Germline V gives CDR1 SGHTA, CDR2 FQGNSA. The CDR3 totals 22 residues. V was pared by 1 base and J by 4 bases, with 32 bases between. CDR3 sequence reads: CASSLDWDRVPYLSGGYNEQFF. The CDR3 DNA sequence: TGTGCCAGCAGCTTAGATTGGGATCGGGTCCCTTACCTCTCAGGGGGGTACAATGAGCAGTTCTTC.

This clonotype was picked up many times. V is TRBV11-3 and J is TRBJ2-1; D possibly corresponds to TRBD1 (5 bases). Germline CDR1 reads SGHNT; CDR2 reads YENEEA. The CDR3 runs 15 residues. The ends were cut back, 1 base at V and 1 base at J, with 8 bases in the middle. This chain's CDR3 is CASSLVAGSYNEQFF. In nucleotides, the CDR3 is TGTGCCAGCAGCTTAGTGGCAGGGTCCTACAATGAGCAGTTCTTC.

This clonotype was seen ten or more times. This chain uses TRBV5-5 with TRBJ1-1; perhaps TRBD1 as D (6 bases). Trimming stripped 4 bases from V and 7 bases from J, with 11 bases between. The germline V gene has CDR1 SGHKS and CDR2 YYEKEE (reference sequence). CDR3 length equals 12 residues. The CDR3 nucleotides read TGTGCCAGCAGCCTTCAGGGGATTGAAGCTTTCTTT. Translation gives CASSLQGIEAFF.

The CDR3 DNA reads TGTGCCAGCACCCTAGACAGGGGGAACACTGAAGCTTTCTTT. Translated: CASTLDRGNTEAFF. The J gene is TRBJ1-1, the V gene TRBV12-3 or TRBV12-4; 8 bases agree with TRBD1. V lost 7 bases, J lost 1 base, and 5 bases stayed unmatched. The CDR3 contains 14 residues.

The chain couples TRBV3-1 to TRBJ2-7; TRBD1 aligns across 7 bases. The J segment lost 0 bases and the V segment lost 5 bases, leaving 7 bases of the junction unmatched. This CDR3 has 15 residues. From germline, CDR1 is LGHDT and CDR2 YNNKEL (reference sequence). CDR3 residues: CASSKTGTYSYEQYF. The CDR3 DNA reads as TGTGCCAGCAGCAAGACAGGGACCTACTCCTACGAGCAGTACTTC.

This clonotype rates as medium-sized. CDR3 loop: CASSLSGGNEQFF. The CDR3 region has the DNA TGTGCCAGCAGTTTATCGGGGGGGAATGAGCAGTTCTTC. The V call is TRBV28, the J call TRBJ2-1; 8 bases are shared with TRBD2. Trimming took 1 base from V and 7 from J; bases not matched to a gene: 0. This CDR3 region has 13 residues. Germline V gene data show CDR1 as MDHEN and CDR2 as SYDVKM.

The V call is TRBV11-2, the J call TRBJ2-7; TRBD1 aligns across 7 bases. From germline, CDR1 is SGHAT and CDR2 FQNNGV. V dropped 2 bases and J dropped 3; count of bases not matched to a gene: 7. The CDR3 spans 15 residues. In nucleotides, the CDR3 is TGTGCCAGCAGCTTATCCACAGGGGAAGGCTACGAGCAGTACGTC. Translation: CASSLSTGEGYEQYV.

This clonotype was observed a few times. V gene TRBV7-9 combines with J gene TRBJ2-3, with D possibly matching TRBD2 (6 bases). CDR3 size: 14 residues. CDR1 and CDR2 from the germline V gene are SEHNR and FQNEAQ (reference sequence). V was clipped by 7 bases and J by 6 bases, with 17 bases between them. The CDR3 region is CASIGTQRGDTQYF. In nucleotides, the CDR3 is TGTGCCAGCATAGGGACTCAGAGAGGGGATACGCAGTATTTT.

This clonotype was seen a few times. The rearrangement uses TRBV20-1 and TRBJ2-5; the D call may be TRBD1 or TRBD2 (5 bases each). Between the trimmed V and J ends, which lost 1 base and 1 base, there was a span of 19 bases. Germline values: CDR1 DFQATT, CDR2 SNEGSKA (reference sequence). The CDR3 has 17 residues. CDR3 sequence (DNA): TGCAGTGCTAGAGTAGTTGGGGGACGTGCTTTCCAAGAGACCCAGTACTTC. Translating it yields CSARVVGGRAFQETQYF.

In its sample, this clonotype was seen a few times. The chain is built from TRBV2 and TRBJ2-3, with unresolved D. Per germline, CDR1 SNHLY and CDR2 FYNNEI. CDR3 length: 13 amino acids. The V end was cut by 4 bases, the J end by 2 bases, with 7 bases between. The CDR3 here is CASSAQATDTQYF. CDR3 DNA sequence: TGTGCCAGCAGTGCGCAGGCCACAGATACGCAGTATTTT.